One and the same sample provided the 6 T cell receptor beta chains below, sequenced in a study of Graves' ophthalmopathy and Graves' hyperthyroidism. RNA transcripts served as template for amplifying TCR beta CDR3 sequences. Amplification began with first-round RT-PCR using HTBI primers, then second-round multiplex PCR was performed. TCRdb processed the multiplex PCR reads anew with MiXCR; each CDR3 protein has one entry. The data show around 1.1 million distinct CDR3 sequences, with less than 45% seen just once and approximately 10% held by the top ten. Sample: peripheral blood or thyroid tissue (not recorded which). Receptors originate from an adult man with Graves' hyperthyroidism.

The chain recombines TRBV29-1 with TRBJ1-1; TRBD1 matches 8 bases. The CDR3 runs to 13 residues. Germline V CDR1 and CDR2: SQVTM, ANQGSEA. V dropped 6 bases and J dropped 11; count of bases not matched to a gene: 14. The DNA for the CDR3 is TGCAGCGTAGTTGGACAGGGCACATATGAGGCTTTCTTT. Translation: CSVVGQGTYEAFF.

CDR3 residues: CASTPFDRNTGELFF. CDR3 DNA: TGTGCCAGCACCCCTTTCGATAGAAACACCGGGGAGCTGTTTTTT. V is TRBV12-3 or TRBV12-4 and J is TRBJ2-2; D not resolved. The V end lost 7 bases, the J end lost 2 bases, and 14 bases lay between the germline ends. CDR3 length equals 15 residues.

This clonotype has only a few counts. This sequence joins TRBV20-1 and TRBJ1-4; D remains unclear. The CDR3 spans 13 residues. CDR1 and CDR2 from the germline V gene are DFQATT and SNEGSKA (reference sequence). With 3 bases removed from V and 8 bases from J, the gap between germline ends came to 13 bases. This CDR3 reads CSASEKPEEKLFF. The CDR3 nucleotides read TGCAGTGCTAGTGAGAAGCCTGAAGAAAAACTGTTTTTT.

This clonotype was observed a handful of times. This may be a read error: a much more frequent sequence differs by one nucleotide. The chain is built from TRBV9 and TRBJ1-6; 8 bases map to TRBD1. Germline trimming cut 0 bases from V and 8 bases from J; bases unmatched to any gene: 1. Germline assignment: CDR1 SGDLS and CDR2 YYNGEE. This CDR3 spans 14 amino acids. The CDR3 DNA follows: TGTGCCAGCAGCGTAGAGACAGGGGATTCACCCCTCCACTTT. Its translation is CASSVETGDSPLHF.

This clonotype came up a few times. The chain employs TRBV28 and TRBJ2-5; 9 bases align to TRBD1. The CDR3 is 15 residues long. Looked up from germline, CDR1 is MDHEN and CDR2 is SYDVKM. The J segment lost 4 bases and the V segment lost 5 bases, leaving 8 bases of the junction unmatched. DNA for the CDR3: TGTGCCAGCAGTCAAAGACAGGGGGGGGGAGAGACCCAGTACTTC. As protein: CASSQRQGGGETQYF.

The chain is built from TRBV9 and TRBJ2-5; 7 bases agree with TRBD2. CDR3 length equals 15 residues. Germline CDR1 is SGDLS and CDR2 is YYNGEE. Trimming took 4 bases from V and 2 from J; bases not matched to a gene: 8. CDR3 nucleotides: TGTGCCAGCAGCCGGGACGGGGGGACTCAAGAGACCCAGTACTTC. Translated, it gives CASSRDGGTQETQYF. The whole variable domain, remainder taken from reference TRBV9 and TRBJ2-5, is DSGVTQTPKHLITATGQRVTLRCSPRSGDLSVYWYQQSLDQGLQFLIQYYNGEERAKGNILERFSAQQFPDLHSELNLSSLELGDSALYFCASSRDGGTQETQYFGPGTRLLVL.